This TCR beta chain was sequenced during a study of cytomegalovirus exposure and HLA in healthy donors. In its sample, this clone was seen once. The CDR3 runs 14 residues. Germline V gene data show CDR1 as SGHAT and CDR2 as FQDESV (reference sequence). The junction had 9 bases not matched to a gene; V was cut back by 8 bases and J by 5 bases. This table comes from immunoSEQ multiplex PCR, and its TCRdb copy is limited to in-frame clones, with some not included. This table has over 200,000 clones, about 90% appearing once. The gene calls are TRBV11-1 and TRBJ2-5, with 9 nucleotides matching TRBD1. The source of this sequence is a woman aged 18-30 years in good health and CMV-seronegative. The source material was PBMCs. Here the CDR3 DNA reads TGTGCCAGCTCCCCACAGGGGGCTAAGGAGACCCAGTACTTC. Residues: CASSPQGAKETQYF.